Each of the 4 T cell receptor beta chains below was sequenced from the same sample in a study of blood T cell repertoires in COVID-19. Only in-frame clones appear in the TCRdb table, and some are missing; sequencing was by immunoSEQ multiplex PCR. The table includes about 95,000 clones, roughly nine tenths detected once. Material for sequencing was peripheral blood. These receptors were collected from a man between 60 and 70 years old with COVID-19, enrolled during active disease.

This CDR3 reads CASSDDRDLYGYTF. CDR3 nucleotides: TGTGCCAGCAGCGACGACAGGGACCTCTATGGCTACACCTTC. V and J are TRBV9 and TRBJ1-2; 7 nucleotides align to TRBD1. Germline-derived CDR1 and CDR2 are SGDLS and YYNGEE. The V gene end was trimmed by 3 bases and the J gene end by 4 bases; junction bases not matched to a gene: 6. The CDR3 extends over 14 amino acids.

V and J are TRBV30 and TRBJ1-3; D unclear. In germline, CDR1 is GTSNPN, CDR2 SVGIG (reference sequence). The CDR3 spans 12 residues. V lost 4 bases and J lost 1, with 5 bases in between. Here the CDR3 DNA reads TGTGCCTGGACGGGTTCTGGAAACACCATATATTTT. This gives the protein CAWTGSGNTIYF. The full variable domain, with the rest looked up from reference TRBV30 and TRBJ1-3, is SQTIHQWPATLVQPVGSPLSLECTVEGTSNPNLYWYRQAAGRGLQLLFYSVGIGQISSEVPQNLSASRPQDRQFILSSKKLLLSDSGFYLCAWTGSGNTIYFGEGSWLTVV.

For the CDR3, the DNA is TGTGCCTGGAGTGTACTGGGACAGCAGAACACTGAAGCTTTCTTT. This sequence encodes CAWSVLGQQNTEAFF. The J gene is TRBJ1-1, the V gene TRBV30; 7 nucleotides align to TRBD1. V was clipped by 0 bases and J by 1 base; unmatched bases: 5. Germline CDR1 reads GTSNPN; CDR2 reads SVGIG (reference sequence). CDR3 length equals 15 residues.

CDR3 amino acids: CASNSLRGETQYF. The CDR3 nucleotides are TGTGCCAGCAACTCACTCCGAGGGGAGACCCAGTACTTC. The chain employs TRBV6-5 and TRBJ2-5; tentatively, D is TRBD2 (5 bases). Germline V CDR1 and CDR2: MNHEY, SVGAGI. The V end lost 7 bases, the J end lost 5 bases, and 14 bases lay between the germline ends. The CDR3 length is 13 residues.